The 27 T cell receptor beta chains below all came from one sample that was sequenced in a study of identical twins. TCRdb ran MiXCR on the 5' RACE reads and lists one entry per CDR3 protein. Of 450,000 or so distinct CDR3 sequences listed, over 12% are singletons. Another study also made use of these data, one on yellow fever vaccine responses in identical twins.

The sample taken for sequencing was CD4+ T cells sorted from blood. The receptors were sampled from a woman aged 18 to 35 in good health.

This clonotype has just a few counts. This chain connects TRBV3-1 to TRBJ2-7; no clear D. In germline, CDR1 is LGHDT, CDR2 YNNKEL (reference sequence). Trimming took off 6 bases at V and 0 bases at J, with 9 bases between the two ends. CDR3 length: 13 amino acids. The CDR3, as DNA: TGTGCCAGCAGTCGTATCAACTCCTACGAGCAGTACTTC. As protein: CASSRINSYEQYF.

V and J are TRBV11-2 and TRBJ2-3, with D perhaps TRBD2 (6 bases). CDR1 is SGHAT and CDR2 is FQNNGV in the germline V gene. CDR3 size: 15 residues. Trimming took off 6 bases at V and 2 bases at J, with 15 bases between the two ends. DNA of the CDR3: TGTGCCAGCAGGACTGTGGGGGGACTCACAGATACGCAGTATTTT. Residues: CASRTVGGLTDTQYF.

This clonotype was picked up many times. The rearrangement joins TRBV7-9 to TRBJ2-1; D may be TRBD1 (5 bases). The CDR3 is made up of 13 amino acids. V shed 6 bases and J shed 3 bases, with 9 bases lying between them. CDR1 and CDR2 from the germline V gene are SEHNR and FQNEAQ (reference sequence). CDR3 coding DNA: TGTGCCAGCAGTTCCGACAGCTACAATGAGCAGTTCTTC. Protein: CASSSDSYNEQFF.

This clonotype was found a few times. The genes are TRBV2 and TRBJ2-3, with 9 bases that match TRBD2. The trim removed 4 bases at V and 0 bases at J, leaving 5 bases unmatched. This CDR3 region has 16 residues. Germline assignment: CDR1 SNHLY and CDR2 FYNNEI. Written as DNA, the CDR3 is TGTGCCAGCAGTGTCTCTCTAGCGGGGAGCACAGATACGCAGTATTTT. It is translated as CASSVSLAGSTDTQYF.

V usage is TRBV20-1 and J usage is TRBJ2-1, with a weak D call TRBD2 (6 bases). This CDR3 contains 14 residues. The V gene lost 3 bases and the J gene lost 4 bases, with 13 bases spanning the gap. Germline CDR1 and CDR2: DFQATT and SNEGSKA (reference sequence). The CDR3 DNA is TGCAGTGCTAGCGGGGGTTCGGATTACAATGAGCAGTTCTTC. The encoded protein is CSASGGSDYNEQFF.

This clonotype came up a few times. The rearrangement joins TRBV27 to TRBJ1-1; tentatively, D is TRBD1 (5 bases). V was cut by 3 bases and J by 2 bases, with 10 bases left in between. This CDR3 has 14 amino acids. Germline V lookup: CDR1 MNHEY, CDR2 SMNVEV (reference sequence). The CDR3 DNA follows: TGTGCCAGCAGTTTCAGGGCGCAAAACACTGAAGCTTTCTTT. It yields the protein CASSFRAQNTEAFF.

Here the CDR3 DNA reads TGTGCCAGCAGTTACCCGGCAGCTACCGGGGCCAACGTCCTGACTTTC. Translating it yields CASSYPAATGANVLTF. The chain uses TRBV6-2 or TRBV6-3 and TRBJ2-6; no clear D. The ends were cut back, 2 bases at V and 4 bases at J, with 12 bases in the middle. The CDR3 is 16 amino acids. CDR1 is MNHEY and CDR2 is SVGEGT in the germline V gene.

This sequence joins TRBV7-9 and TRBJ2-2; D is undetermined. Germline CDR1 reads SEHNR; CDR2 reads FQNEAQ (reference sequence). CDR3 size: 14 residues. Trimming stripped 7 bases from V and 6 bases from J, with 15 bases between. CDR3 in DNA: TGTGCCAGCACCCTCTTTCTGGATTCCGGGGAGCTGTTTTTT. This codes for CASTLFLDSGELFF. The full variable domain, in which reference TRBV7-9 and TRBJ2-2 provide the parts outside the CDR3, is DTGVSQNPRHKITKRGQNVTFRCDPISEHNRLYWYRQTLGQGPEFLTYFQNEAQLEKSRLLSDRFSAERPKGSFSTLEIQRTEQGDSAMYLCASTLFLDSGELFFGEGSRLTVL.

This clonotype appeared a few times. The V gene is TRBV5-1, the J gene TRBJ1-5; D gene uncertain. Per the germline V gene, CDR1 is SGHRS and CDR2 is YFSETQ. V was pared by 2 bases and J by 10 bases, with 10 bases between. The CDR3 consists of 12 residues. The CDR3 nucleotides read TGCGCCAGCAGCTTCGAAGGCAGTCCCCAGCATTTT. Translating gives CASSFEGSPQHF.

The chain recombines TRBV2 with TRBJ2-5; no firm D call. V lost 4 bases, J lost 1 base, and 10 bases lay in between. This CDR3 has 14 amino acids. Germline CDR1 and CDR2: SNHLY and FYNNEI. Here the CDR3 DNA reads TGTGCCAGCAGTGCCCAGACAATCCAAGAGACCCAGTACTTC. Encoded protein: CASSAQTIQETQYF.

The V call is TRBV10-3, the J call TRBJ2-7; TRBD1 aligns across 8 bases. The V gene's germline CDR1 is ENHRY and CDR2 SYGVKD. The CDR3 has 13 residues. J lost 5 bases, V lost 6 bases, and 6 bases had no gene match. For the CDR3, the DNA is TGTGCCATCAGGACAGGGGACTCTAACGAGCAGTACTTC. Protein product: CAIRTGDSNEQYF.

In nucleotides, the CDR3 is TGCAGCGTTGATAGGGGGCAGGGTGGCACAGATACGCAGTATTTT. This codes for CSVDRGQGGTDTQYF. The rearrangement uses TRBV29-1 and TRBJ2-3; 7 positions match TRBD1. Unmatched junction bases numbered 7, after V lost 3 bases and J lost 1 base. CDR3 length: 15 amino acids. The germline gives CDR1 SQVTM, CDR2 ANQGSEA.

This clonotype was seen only a few times. V gene TRBV6-1 combines with J gene TRBJ1-1, with 9 positions matching TRBD1. Germline assignment: CDR1 MNHNS and CDR2 SASEGT. The CDR3 is made up of 13 amino acids. Germline trimming cut 6 bases from V and 5 bases from J; bases unmatched to any gene: 4. The CDR3 loop is CASRNRGHTEAFF. The CDR3 coding sequence is TGTGCCAGCAGGAACAGGGGGCATACTGAAGCTTTCTTT.

The rearrangement links TRBV29-1 to TRBJ2-1; the match to TRBD1 covers 8 bases. Germline-derived CDR1 and CDR2 are SQVTM and ANQGSEA. Unmatched junction bases numbered 6, after V lost 4 bases and J lost 7 bases. The CDR3 is 13 residues long. The CDR3 nucleotides are TGCAGCGTTGCCCCGACAGGGGTGAATGAGCAGTTCTTC. This encodes CSVAPTGVNEQFF.

This clonotype was found a few times. The chain carries TRBV12-5 and TRBJ2-3; 9 bases match TRBD1. CDR1 and CDR2 from the germline V gene are LGHNT and FRNRAP. V was clipped by 2 bases and J by 6 bases; unmatched bases: 12. The CDR3 loop spans 17 amino acids. Written as DNA, the CDR3 is TGTGCTAGTGGTTTGATCCTCCCGGGACAGGGATACGATACGCAGTATTTT. It codes for CASGLILPGQGYDTQYF.

This chain connects TRBV5-1 to TRBJ2-1; 10 nucleotides agree with TRBD1. Germline values: CDR1 SGHRS, CDR2 YFSETQ. The V and J ends lost 4 bases and 9 bases, in that order; junction bases with no gene match: 7. The CDR3 covers 14 residues. The CDR3 protein is CASSPGTGVLEQFF. As DNA, the CDR3 is TGCGCCAGCAGCCCAGGGACAGGGGTGCTTGAGCAGTTCTTC.

This clonotype was observed a few times. V usage is TRBV9 and J usage is TRBJ2-7; no definite D call. The V end lost 3 bases, the J end lost 3 bases, and 10 bases lay between the germline ends. The CDR3 has 13 amino acids. CDR1 and CDR2 from the germline V gene are SGDLS and YYNGEE. The CDR3, as DNA: TGTGCCAGCAGCGCCGAAACCAGCTACGAGCAGTACTTC. Amino acid sequence: CASSAETSYEQYF.

This clonotype has at least ten counts. This rearrangement joins TRBV7-2 to TRBJ2-3; no definite D call. Germline V gene data show CDR1 as SGHTA and CDR2 as FQGNSA. The CDR3 spans 12 residues. CDR3 sequence (DNA): TGTGCTACCTTGTCCCTCACAGATACGCAGTATTTT. It encodes CATLSLTDTQYF.

In this sample, this clonotype turned up a few times. The J gene is TRBJ1-6, the V gene TRBV7-2; 10 bases align to TRBD1. Trimming removed 3 bases from V and 9 bases from J; junction bases left unmatched: 5. From germline, CDR1 is SGHTA and CDR2 FQGNSA. The CDR3 runs 15 residues. Here the CDR3 DNA reads TGTGCCAGCAGCTTCGGTGGACAGGGGGTTTCACCCCTCCACTTT. Its translation is CASSFGGQGVSPLHF.

This clonotype was picked up a small number of times. V is TRBV7-8 and J is TRBJ2-1; TRBD2 might be the D (5 bases). The germline V gene has CDR1 SGHVS and CDR2 FQNEAQ. Trimming removed 5 bases from V and 4 bases from J, with 18 bases in between. The CDR3 is 16 amino acids. CDR3 coding DNA: TGTGCCAGCAGCGGGCTAGCCGGCCCCACTTACAATGAGCAGTTCTTC. Residues: CASSGLAGPTYNEQFF. The whole variable domain, remainder taken from reference TRBV7-8 and TRBJ2-1, is GAGVSQSPRYKVAKRGQDVALRCDPISGHVSLFWYQQALGQGPEFLTYFQNEAQLDKSGLPSDRFFAERPEGSVSTLKIQRTQQEDSAVYLCASSGLAGPTYNEQFFGPGTRLTVL.

The chain employs TRBV9 and TRBJ2-3, with D unclear. Trimming pared 2 bases from V and 1 base from J, leaving 8 bases between. The CDR3 loop spans 14 amino acids. In germline, CDR1 is SGDLS, CDR2 YYNGEE. DNA of the CDR3: TGTGCCAGCAGCGTTCAGGCGGGCACAGATACGCAGTATTTT. This encodes CASSVQAGTDTQYF.

This clonotype has just a few counts. This chain connects TRBV3-1 to TRBJ2-3, with 9 positions matching TRBD1. V lost 4 bases to trimming and J lost 6 bases; unmatched junction nucleotides: 11. The CDR3 loop spans 16 amino acids. The germline CDR1 and CDR2 sequences are LGHDT and YNNKEL (reference sequence). The CDR3 sequence: CASSPRAQGARDTQYF. CDR3 bases: TGTGCCAGCAGCCCACGGGCACAGGGGGCTCGGGATACGCAGTATTTT.

This clonotype has a handful of counts. V gene TRBV5-1 combines with J gene TRBJ2-5, with 7 bases aligning to TRBD2. CDR1 SGHRS and CDR2 YFSETQ come from the germline V gene. The CDR3 runs 16 residues. After removal of 0 bases from V and 7 bases from J, the junction contained 12 bases not matched to a gene. CDR3 DNA sequence: TGCGCCAGCAGCTTGGCCGGGACTAACCCACCATTGACCCAGTACTTC. Translation gives CASSLAGTNPPLTQYF. The full variable domain, its missing parts supplied by reference TRBV5-1 and TRBJ2-5, is KAGVTQTPRYLIKTRGQQVTLSCSPISGHRSVSWYQQTPGQGLQFLFEYFSETQRNKGNFPGRFSGRQFSNSRSEMNVSTLELGDSALYLCASSLAGTNPPLTQYFGPGTRLLVL.

CDR3 amino acids: CASSLRGALGDTQYF. CDR3 DNA sequence: TGTGCCAGCAGTTTAAGGGGGGCCTTGGGAGATACGCAGTATTTT. The V gene is TRBV28, the J gene TRBJ2-3, with D possibly being TRBD1 or TRBD2 (6 bases each). In germline, CDR1 is MDHEN, CDR2 SYDVKM. V was pared by 2 bases and J by 5 bases, with 14 bases between. The CDR3 is made up of 15 amino acids.

The chain joins TRBV11-3 to TRBJ2-1; D perhaps matches TRBD2 (5 bases). CDR3 size: 15 residues. Germline loops: CDR1 SGHNT, CDR2 YENEEA. V was cut by 4 bases and J by 10 bases, with 20 bases left in between. CDR3 nucleotides: TGTGCCAGCAGCTCCGCCGCCGGACGGACTGAAGAGCAGTTCTTC. Protein product: CASSSAAGRTEEQFF. The variable domain in full, with the rest retrieved from reference TRBV11-3 and TRBJ2-1, is EAGVVQSPRYKIIEKKQPVAFWCNPISGHNTLYWYLQNLGQGPELLIRYENEEAVDDSQLPKDRFSAERLKGVDSTLKIQPAELGDSAVYLCASSSAAGRTEEQFFGPGTRLTVL.

The V and J genes are TRBV2 and TRBJ2-1; 7 bases agree with TRBD1. The germline V gene encodes CDR1 SNHLY and CDR2 FYNNEI. V was pared by 4 bases and J by 4 bases, with 7 bases of the junction left unmatched. The CDR3 spans 15 residues. The CDR3 protein is CASSVGDRNYNEQFF. As DNA, the CDR3 is TGTGCCAGCAGTGTAGGGGACAGAAATTACAATGAGCAGTTCTTC.

This clonotype was picked up many times. This rearrangement joins TRBV4-1 to TRBJ2-1, with a tentative D call TRBD1 (6 bases). CDR3 length: 14 residues. Trimming stripped 1 base from V and 6 bases from J, with 10 bases between. Germline-derived CDR1 and CDR2 are MGHRA and YSYEKL. The DNA for the CDR3 is TGCGCCAGCAGCCAAGGAGGGGGAGTCAATGAGCAGTTCTTC. This translates into CASSQGGGVNEQFF.